Each of the 21 T cell receptor beta chains below was sequenced from the same sample in a study of OX40 agonist ivuxolimab in advanced cancers. Libraries were constructed by the immunoSEQ multiplex PCR assay. In its TCRdb copy, this immuneACCESS table keeps in-frame sequences only and misses some clones. Where compared with another copy, unresolved V genes explain less than half of these, and the others have no known cause. In this sample the table shows 57,000 or so clones, about 90% of which occur a single time. The ten biggest clones cover about 14% of the sample. The sequencing here drew on CD4+ or CD8+ T cells sorted from blood, taken in a trial of the OX40 agonist ivuxolimab. The receptors stem from an adult with an advanced solid tumor such as melanoma, head and neck, liver or kidney cancer.

This chain links TRBV6-6 with TRBJ2-2; D might be TRBD2 (6 bases). CDR3 length: 16 amino acids. The V and J ends lost 5 bases and 5 bases respectively, with 18 bases between them. Germline V gene lookup returns CDR1 MNHNY and CDR2 SVGAGI (reference sequence). Here the CDR3 reads CASSLLRERNTGELFF. CDR3 nucleotides: TGTGCCAGCAGTCTACTCCGGGAGAGGAATACCGGGGAGCTGTTTTTT.

The V and J genes are TRBV6-5 and TRBJ2-1, with 9 bases matching TRBD1. The CDR3 has 15 residues. The V gene end was trimmed by 6 bases and the J gene end by 3 bases; junction bases not matched to a gene: 6. Germline CDR1 MNHEY, CDR2 SVGAGI. CDR3 DNA sequence: TGTGCCAGCAGACCTGGGACAGGGAACTACAATGAGCAGTTCTTC. This codes for CASRPGTGNYNEQFF.

The genes are TRBV27 and TRBJ2-5, with TRBD1 identical over 8 bases. CDR1 MNHEY and CDR2 SMNVEV come from the germline V gene (reference sequence). The ends lost 2 bases at V and 5 bases at J; junction bases unmatched: 7. The CDR3 runs to 15 residues. The CDR3 DNA reads as TGTGCCAGCAGTTTAAGGGCCAGGGGGCCTGAGACCCAGTACTTC. The encoded protein is CASSLRARGPETQYF.

The J gene is TRBJ2-1, the V gene TRBV11-3; D unclear. Germline CDR1 and CDR2: SGHNT and YENEEA. Trimming stripped 4 bases from V and 8 bases from J, with 24 bases between. The length of the CDR3 is 17 residues. The CDR3 loop reads CASSSPAGSHGSDEQFF. In nucleotides, the CDR3 is TGTGCCAGCAGCTCCCCGGCCGGCTCGCACGGATCGGATGAGCAGTTCTTC.

The chain has TRBV2 and TRBJ2-5; 9 bases agree with TRBD1. With 6 bases clipped from V and 5 bases from J, the junction kept 1 base outside the gene matches. CDR1 is SNHLY, CDR2 FYNNEI, per germline. This CDR3 spans 12 amino acids. The CDR3 DNA reads TGTGCCAGCAGAGACAGGGGGGAGACCCAGTACTTC. It codes for CASRDRGETQYF.

This clone has only one observation. The CDR3 DNA follows: TGTGCTAGTGGTTTGGGGGGTTCAGATACGCAGTATTTT. It codes for CASGLGGSDTQYF. V usage is TRBV12-5 and J usage is TRBJ2-3; unclear D gene. The V gene's germline CDR1 is LGHNT and CDR2 FRNRAP. The CDR3 totals 13 residues. Deletions cut 1 base from V and 4 bases from J, with 6 bases between.

V usage is TRBV7-9 and J usage is TRBJ2-7, with D possibly being TRBD2 (7 bases). The CDR3 covers 16 residues. V was cut by 5 bases and J by 6 bases, with 23 bases left in between. In germline, CDR1 is SEHNR, CDR2 FQNEAQ (reference sequence). CDR3 bases: TGTGCCAGCAGCCCCTGGGGAGGGGGAGTTGCGGTCGAGCAGTACTTC. This codes for CASSPWGGGVAVEQYF.

The chain recombines TRBV9 with TRBJ2-7, with 9 bases that match TRBD2. With 9 bases clipped from V and 9 bases from J, the junction kept 7 bases outside the gene matches. CDR1 is SGDLS and CDR2 is YYNGEE in the germline V gene. The CDR3 spans 11 residues. CDR3 nucleotides: TGTGCCACTGGTGCGGGAGGGATGCAGTACTTC. Translation gives CATGAGGMQYF.

Comments on this clone: At one of its ends the junction is not consistent with the germline gene, which may arise from a read error. This rearrangement joins TRBV7-2 to TRBJ2-3; D could derive from TRBD1 or TRBD2 (5 bases each). The CDR3 sequence is 14 residues long. Germline V gene lookup returns CDR1 SGHTA and CDR2 FQGNSA. The CDR3, as DNA: TGTGCCAGCAGCTTGGGGGATAGCAGAGATACGCAGTATTTT. Its protein is CASSLGDSRDTQYF.

The chain is built from TRBV6-1 and TRBJ1-5, with TRBD1 as a possible D gene (5 bases). V lost 6 bases and J 7 bases, leaving 19 bases between the germline ends. Looked up from germline, CDR1 is MNHNS and CDR2 is SASEGT. The CDR3 contains 15 residues. CDR3 sequence: CASRVRDSMGQPQHF. In nucleotides, the CDR3 is TGTGCCAGCAGGGTACGGGACTCAATGGGGCAGCCCCAGCATTTT.

This sequence joins TRBV11-3 and TRBJ2-1; no firm D call. Germline lookup yields CDR1 SGHNT and CDR2 YENEEA. Trimming cost V 8 bases and J 0 bases, with 5 bases left between them. The CDR3 totals 12 residues. CDR3 protein: CASGLSYNEQFF. In nucleotides, the CDR3 is TGTGCCAGCGGTCTCTCCTACAATGAGCAGTTCTTC.

The chain is built from TRBV19 and TRBJ2-1; 9 nucleotides agree with TRBD2. Germline assignment: CDR1 LNHDA and CDR2 SQIVND (reference sequence). The junction had 6 bases not matched to a gene; V was cut back by 7 bases and J by 5 bases. This CDR3 region has 14 residues. The CDR3, as DNA: TGTGCCAGTAACTGGGCTAGCGGGAACAATGAGCAGTTCTTC. Its protein is CASNWASGNNEQFF.

This rearrangement joins TRBV7-2 to TRBJ2-7; no clear D. The CDR3 runs 14 residues. Trimming shortened V by 2 bases and J by 0 bases, and 8 bases separated the two germline ends. Germline V gene lookup returns CDR1 SGHTA and CDR2 FQGNSA. The CDR3 nucleotides read TGTGCCAGCAGCTTATCACGGGCCTCCTACGAGCAGTACTTC. Encoded protein: CASSLSRASYEQYF.

The V and J genes are TRBV5-1 and TRBJ2-5; D gene ambiguous. Per germline, CDR1 SGHRS and CDR2 YFSETQ. This CDR3 has 13 residues. For the CDR3, the DNA is TGCGGTAGCAGTAACGGTGAGGCGGAGACCCAGTACTTC. As protein: CGSSNGEAETQYF.

The chain is built from TRBV7-8 and TRBJ2-1; D not certain. Trimming removed 7 bases at V and 2 bases at J, with 15 bases between. There are 15 residues in the CDR3. Germline values: CDR1 SGHVS, CDR2 FQNEAQ. The CDR3 region is CASTSLGRTYNEQFF. The CDR3 bases are TGTGCCAGCACCTCACTGGGAAGAACCTACAATGAGCAGTTCTTC.

The chain links TRBV21-1 to TRBJ2-3; the table's D call of TRBD1 was not tested on the DNA. TRBV21-1 is recorded as a pseudogene. The CDR3 totals 16 residues. CDR3 nucleotide sequence: TGTGCCAGCAGCAAAGTAGGAGGGGACAGCGCAGATACGCAGTATTTT. It translates to CASSKVGGDSADTQYF.

The chain recombines TRBV30 with TRBJ1-3; 8 positions match TRBD1. V shed 2 bases and J 3 bases; nucleotides not matched to a gene: 6. The CDR3 extends over 15 amino acids. Germline V CDR1 and CDR2: GTSNPN, SVGIG (reference sequence). CDR3 sequence reads: CAWSTTGGGGNTIYF. The CDR3 DNA is TGTGCCTGGAGTACCACAGGGGGTGGTGGAAACACCATATATTTT. The full variable domain, in which reference TRBV30 and TRBJ1-3 provide the parts outside the CDR3, is SQTIHQWPATLVQPVGSPLSLECTVEGTSNPNLYWYRQAAGRGLQLLFYSVGIGQISSEVPQNLSASRPQDRQFILSSKKLLLSDSGFYLCAWSTTGGGGNTIYFGEGSWLTVV.

This clone was observed once. CDR3 DNA sequence: TGTGCCAGCAGCCAAGATATCACAGTTCCAGATACGCAGTATTTT. It codes for CASSQDITVPDTQYF. The chain carries TRBV4-2 and TRBJ2-3; D remains unclear. V lost 0 bases and J lost 4, with 11 bases in between. The CDR3 is 15 amino acids. From germline, CDR1 is LGHNA and CDR2 YNFKEQ.

The chain has TRBV19 and TRBJ2-5; D call uncertain. V lost 4 bases and J lost 1, with 4 bases in between. The germline CDR1 and CDR2 sequences are LNHDA and SQIVND (reference sequence). This CDR3 is 12 amino acids long. The CDR3 spells CASSNFQETQYF. The CDR3, as DNA: TGTGCCAGTAGTAACTTCCAAGAGACCCAGTACTTC.

V is TRBV6-6 and J is TRBJ1-5; D may be TRBD1 (5 bases). V lost 0 bases and J lost 9, with 9 bases in between. Germline values: CDR1 MNHNY, CDR2 SVGAGI (reference sequence). This CDR3 has 13 amino acids. The CDR3 DNA is TGTGCCAGCAGTTACTCGACAGCTTGGCCCCAGCATTTT. Its translation: CASSYSTAWPQHF.

The rearrangement joins TRBV10-3 to TRBJ1-3, with D uncertain. Trimming pared 5 bases from V and 0 bases from J, leaving 11 bases between. The CDR3 is 15 amino acids. Germline loops: CDR1 ENHRY, CDR2 SYGVKD. CDR3 in amino acids: CAISPRQTSGNTIYF. CDR3 sequence (DNA): TGTGCCATCAGTCCCCGACAAACCTCTGGAAACACCATATATTTT.